Below, one T cell receptor beta chain is given with its context. The data derive from a study of blood T cell repertoires in COVID-19. Study-level information: PBMCs, B-cell-depleted T cells, or T cells provided the cDNA or gDNA that made up the material.

The method was immunoSEQ multiplex PCR; TCRdb's version includes in-frame clones alone and lacks a portion of them. Found here are approximately 220,000 clones, roughly 90% of them singletons; the top ten hold about 14%. Self-reported history from a screening survey and questionnaire set each donor's cohort. The J segment lost 6 bases and the V segment lost 5 bases, leaving 10 bases of the junction unmatched. Per germline, CDR1 LGHDT and CDR2 YNNKEL (reference sequence). The CDR3 is 16 residues long. The sample was PBMCs or T cells enriched from blood (not recorded which). This chain joins TRBV3-1 (or the pseudogene TRBV3-2) and TRBJ2-7, with 13 bases aligning to TRBD2. The clonotype was recovered from a man younger than 45 who had been exposed to COVID-19. CDR3: CASSGRGLAGPREQYF. The CDR3 region has the DNA TGTGCCAGCAGCGGAAGGGGACTAGCGGGGCCCCGCGAGCAGTACTTC.